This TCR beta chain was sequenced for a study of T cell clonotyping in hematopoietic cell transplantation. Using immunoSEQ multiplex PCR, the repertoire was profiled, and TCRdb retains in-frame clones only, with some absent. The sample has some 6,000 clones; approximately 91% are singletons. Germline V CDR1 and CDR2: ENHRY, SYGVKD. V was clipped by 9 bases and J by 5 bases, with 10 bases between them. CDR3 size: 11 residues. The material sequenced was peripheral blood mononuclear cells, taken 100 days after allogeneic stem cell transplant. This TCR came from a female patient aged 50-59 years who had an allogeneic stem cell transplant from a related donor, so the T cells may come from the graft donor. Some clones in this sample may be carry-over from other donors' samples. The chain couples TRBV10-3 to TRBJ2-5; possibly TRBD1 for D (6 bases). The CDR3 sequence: CAIGGRETQYF. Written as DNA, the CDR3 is TGTGCCATAGGGGGTAGGGAGACCCAGTACTTC.